This T cell receptor beta chain was sequenced for a study of T cells in Graves' hyperthyroidism and ophthalmopathy. This clonotype has at least ten counts. Its antigen is undetermined. General study findings and limits: Ophthalmopathy was predicted by the model a median of about 6.7 months ahead of onset. Ophthalmopathy could be told apart from stable hyperthyroidism with a 13 V-J model. Among clonotypes expanded in thyroid above 0.001, most were also found in blood.

The study excluded patients with uncontrolled infection, other autoimmune disease, pregnancy or lactation. Amplification targeted TCR beta CDR3 regions from RNA transcripts. Carried out on the TCR CDR3, a first-round RT-PCR used the HTBI primer set. MiXCR, run by TCRdb on the multiplex PCR reads, gives a single entry per CDR3 protein. The table records 650,000 to 800,000 distinct CDR3 sequences, roughly 46% of them present only once. Germline values: CDR1 SGDLS, CDR2 YYNGEE. Trimming stripped 0 bases from V and 10 bases from J, with 11 bases between. This CDR3 region has 14 residues. This sequence joins TRBV9 and TRBJ1-6; no clear D gene. The clonotype originates from an adult man with Graves' disease, either hyperthyroidism or ophthalmopathy (not recorded which). The material sequenced was peripheral blood or thyroid tissue (not recorded which). The CDR3 nucleotides read TGTGCCAGCAGCGTAGACGGACGGGGATCACCCCTCCACTTT. It codes for CASSVDGRGSPLHF.